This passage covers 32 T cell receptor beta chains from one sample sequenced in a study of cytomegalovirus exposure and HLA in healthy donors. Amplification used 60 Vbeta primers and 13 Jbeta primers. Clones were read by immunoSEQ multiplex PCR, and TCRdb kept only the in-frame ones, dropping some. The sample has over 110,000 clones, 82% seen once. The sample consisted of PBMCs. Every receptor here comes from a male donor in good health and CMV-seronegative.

CDR3 coding DNA: TGTGCCAGCAGCGCGCCTCAGGGGTTTGGATCAACAGATACGCAGTATTTT. The encoded protein is CASSAPQGFGSTDTQYF. This sequence joins TRBV5-4 and TRBJ2-3; D is possibly TRBD1 (6 bases). This CDR3 is built from 17 residues. The V end lost 4 bases, the J end lost 3 bases, and 21 bases lay between the germline ends. Germline V gene data show CDR1 as SGHNT and CDR2 as YYREEE (reference sequence). The full variable domain, with the rest looked up from reference TRBV5-4 and TRBJ2-3, is ETGVTQSPTHLIKTRGQQVTLRCSSQSGHNTVSWYQQALGQGPQFIFQYYREEENGRGNFPPRFSGLQFPNYSSELNVNALELDDSALYLCASSAPQGFGSTDTQYFGPGTRLTVL.

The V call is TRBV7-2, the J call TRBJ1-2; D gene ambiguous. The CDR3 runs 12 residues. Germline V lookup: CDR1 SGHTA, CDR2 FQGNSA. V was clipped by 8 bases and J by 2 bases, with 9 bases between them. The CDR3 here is CASYRGNYGYTF. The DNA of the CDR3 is TGTGCCAGCTACCGCGGGAACTATGGCTACACCTTC.

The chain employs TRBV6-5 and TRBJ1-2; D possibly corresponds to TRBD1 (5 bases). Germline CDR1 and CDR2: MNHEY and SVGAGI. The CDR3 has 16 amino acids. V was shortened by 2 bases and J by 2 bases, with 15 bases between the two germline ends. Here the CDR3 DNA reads TGTGCCAGCAGTTACATTACTTCCAGGACAAACTATGGCTACACCTTC. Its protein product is CASSYITSRTNYGYTF.

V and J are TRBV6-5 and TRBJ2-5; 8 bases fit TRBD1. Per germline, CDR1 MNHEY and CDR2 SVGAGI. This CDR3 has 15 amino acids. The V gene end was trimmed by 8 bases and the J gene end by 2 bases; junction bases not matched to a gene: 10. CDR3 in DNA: TGTGCCAGCGGGGTCGTCAGGGGGCATCAAGAGACCCAGTACTTC. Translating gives CASGVVRGHQETQYF.

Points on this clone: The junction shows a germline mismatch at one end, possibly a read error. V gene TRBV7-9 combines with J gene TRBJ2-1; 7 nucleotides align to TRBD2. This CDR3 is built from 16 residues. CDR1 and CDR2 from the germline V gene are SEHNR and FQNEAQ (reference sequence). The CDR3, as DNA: TGTTCCAGCAGCAACCCTCATCTCAGCGGGGACAATGAGCAGTTCTTC. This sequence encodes CSSSNPHLSGDNEQFF. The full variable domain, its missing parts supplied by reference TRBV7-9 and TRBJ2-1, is DTGVSQNPRHKITKRGQNVTFRCDPISEHNRLYWYRQTLGQGPEFLTYFQNEAQLEKSRLLSDRFSAERPKGSFSTLEIQRTEQGDSAMYLCSSSNPHLSGDNEQFFGPGTRLTVL.

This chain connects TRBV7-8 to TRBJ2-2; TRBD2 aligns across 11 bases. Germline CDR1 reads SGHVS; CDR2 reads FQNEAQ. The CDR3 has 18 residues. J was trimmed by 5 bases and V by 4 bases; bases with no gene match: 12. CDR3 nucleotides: TGTGCCAGCAGCTCCCCCCCTTGGCTAGCGGGAGGTACCGGGGAGCTGTTTTTT. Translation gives CASSSPPWLAGGTGELFF.

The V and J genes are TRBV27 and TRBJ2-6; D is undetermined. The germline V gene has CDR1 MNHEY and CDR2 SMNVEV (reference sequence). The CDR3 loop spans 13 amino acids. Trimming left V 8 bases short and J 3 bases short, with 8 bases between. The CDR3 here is CASLPYGANVLTF. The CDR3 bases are TGTGCCAGCCTCCCTTATGGGGCCAACGTCCTGACTTTC.

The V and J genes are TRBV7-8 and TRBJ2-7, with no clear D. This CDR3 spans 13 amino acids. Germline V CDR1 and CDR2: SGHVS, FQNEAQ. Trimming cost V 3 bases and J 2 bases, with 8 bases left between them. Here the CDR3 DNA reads TGTGCCAGCAGCTTCGACAACCCCTACGAGCAGTACTTC. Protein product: CASSFDNPYEQYF.

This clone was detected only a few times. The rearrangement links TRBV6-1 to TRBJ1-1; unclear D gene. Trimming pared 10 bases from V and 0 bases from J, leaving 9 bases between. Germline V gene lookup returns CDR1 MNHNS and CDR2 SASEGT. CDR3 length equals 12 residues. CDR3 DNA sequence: TGTGCCATCGGACTTATGAACACTGAAGCTTTCTTT. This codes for CAIGLMNTEAFF.

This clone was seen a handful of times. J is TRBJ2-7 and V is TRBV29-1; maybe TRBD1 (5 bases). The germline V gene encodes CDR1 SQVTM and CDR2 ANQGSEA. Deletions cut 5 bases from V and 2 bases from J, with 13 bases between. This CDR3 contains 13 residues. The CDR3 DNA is TGCAGCGTTTCAGGTGACAGTACCTACGAGCAGTACTTC. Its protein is CSVSGDSTYEQYF.

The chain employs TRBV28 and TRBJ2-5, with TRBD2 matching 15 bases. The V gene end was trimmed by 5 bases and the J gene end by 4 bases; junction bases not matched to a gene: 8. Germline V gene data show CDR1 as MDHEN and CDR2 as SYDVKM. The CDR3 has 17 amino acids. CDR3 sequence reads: CASSRTSGRAVGETQYF. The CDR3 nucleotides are TGTGCCAGCAGTCGGACTAGCGGGAGGGCCGTTGGAGAGACCCAGTACTTC.

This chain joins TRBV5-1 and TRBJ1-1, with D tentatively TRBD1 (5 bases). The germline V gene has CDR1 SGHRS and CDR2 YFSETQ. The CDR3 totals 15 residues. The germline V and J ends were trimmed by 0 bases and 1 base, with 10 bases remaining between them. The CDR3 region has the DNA TGCGCCAGCAGCTTGGCGGGGACTGGGAACACTGAAGCTTTCTTT. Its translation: CASSLAGTGNTEAFF.

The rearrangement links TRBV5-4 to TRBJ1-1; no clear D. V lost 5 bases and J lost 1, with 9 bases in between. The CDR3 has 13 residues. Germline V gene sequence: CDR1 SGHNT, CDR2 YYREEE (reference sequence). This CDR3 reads CASSLDSNTEAFF. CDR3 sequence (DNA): TGTGCCAGCAGTTTAGACTCGAACACTGAAGCTTTCTTT.

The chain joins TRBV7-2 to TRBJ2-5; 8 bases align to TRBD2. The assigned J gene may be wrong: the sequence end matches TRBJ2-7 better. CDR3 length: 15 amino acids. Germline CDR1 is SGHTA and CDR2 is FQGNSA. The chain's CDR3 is CASIVDRGLAGEQYF. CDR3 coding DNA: TGTGCCAGCATCGTAGACCGCGGACTAGCCGGCGAGCAGTACTTC.

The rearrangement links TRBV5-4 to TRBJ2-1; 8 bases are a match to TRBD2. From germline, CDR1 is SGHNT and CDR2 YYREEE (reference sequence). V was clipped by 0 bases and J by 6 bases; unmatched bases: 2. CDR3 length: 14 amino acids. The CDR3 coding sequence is TGTGCCAGCAGCTTGGGTCTAGCGGGCAATGAGCAGTTCTTC. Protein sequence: CASSLGLAGNEQFF.

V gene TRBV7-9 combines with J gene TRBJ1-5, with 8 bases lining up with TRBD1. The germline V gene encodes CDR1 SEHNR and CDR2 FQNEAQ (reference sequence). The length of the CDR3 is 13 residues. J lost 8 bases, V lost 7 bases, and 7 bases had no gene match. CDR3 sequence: CASTDREEKPQHF. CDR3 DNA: TGTGCCAGCACGGACAGGGAAGAGAAGCCCCAGCATTTT.

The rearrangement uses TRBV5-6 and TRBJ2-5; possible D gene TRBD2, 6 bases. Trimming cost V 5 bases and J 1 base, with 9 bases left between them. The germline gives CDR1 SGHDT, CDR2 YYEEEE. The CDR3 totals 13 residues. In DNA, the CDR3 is TGTGCCAGCAGGTGGGGGGTCCAAGAGACCCAGTACTTC. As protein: CASRWGVQETQYF.

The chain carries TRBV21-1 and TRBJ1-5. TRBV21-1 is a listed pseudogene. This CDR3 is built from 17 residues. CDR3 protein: CASTKGGEGEGNQPQHF. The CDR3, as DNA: TGTGCCAGCACCAAAGGGGGTGAGGGAGAGGGCAATCAGCCCCAGCATTTT.

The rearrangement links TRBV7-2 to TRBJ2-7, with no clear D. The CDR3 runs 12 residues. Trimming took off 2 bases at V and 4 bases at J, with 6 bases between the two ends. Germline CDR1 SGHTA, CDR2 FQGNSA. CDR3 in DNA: TGTGCCAGCAGCTTACCCTCTTACGAGCAGTACTTC. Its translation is CASSLPSYEQYF.

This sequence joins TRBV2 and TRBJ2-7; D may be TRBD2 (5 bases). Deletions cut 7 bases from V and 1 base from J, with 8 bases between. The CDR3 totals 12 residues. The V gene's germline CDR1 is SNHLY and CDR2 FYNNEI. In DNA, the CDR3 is TGTGCCAGCATGGGAGAGTCCTACGAGCAGTACTTC. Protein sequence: CASMGESYEQYF.

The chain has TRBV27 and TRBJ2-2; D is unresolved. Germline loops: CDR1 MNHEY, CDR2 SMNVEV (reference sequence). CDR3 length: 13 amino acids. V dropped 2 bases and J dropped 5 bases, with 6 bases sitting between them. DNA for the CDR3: TGTGCCAGCAGTTTAGTAGATACCGGGGAGCTGTTTTTT. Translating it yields CASSLVDTGELFF.

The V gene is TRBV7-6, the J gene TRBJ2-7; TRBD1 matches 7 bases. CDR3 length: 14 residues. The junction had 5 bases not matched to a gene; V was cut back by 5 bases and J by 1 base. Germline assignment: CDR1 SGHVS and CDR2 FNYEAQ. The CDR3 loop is CASSPSGQSYEQYF. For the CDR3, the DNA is TGTGCCAGCAGCCCCTCGGGACAGTCCTACGAGCAGTACTTC. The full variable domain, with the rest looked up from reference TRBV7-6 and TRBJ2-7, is GAGVSQSPRYKVTKRGQDVALRCDPISGHVSLYWYRQALGQGPEFLTYFNYEAQQDKSGLPNDRFSAERPEGSISTLTIQRTEQRDSAMYRCASSPSGQSYEQYFGPGTRLTVT.

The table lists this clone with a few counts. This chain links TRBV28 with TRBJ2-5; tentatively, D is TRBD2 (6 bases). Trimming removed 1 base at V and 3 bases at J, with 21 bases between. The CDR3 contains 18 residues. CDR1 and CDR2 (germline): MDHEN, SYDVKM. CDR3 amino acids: CASSLFADYLKNKETQYF. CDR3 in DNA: TGTGCCAGCAGTTTATTCGCGGACTACCTAAAAAATAAAGAGACCCAGTACTTC.

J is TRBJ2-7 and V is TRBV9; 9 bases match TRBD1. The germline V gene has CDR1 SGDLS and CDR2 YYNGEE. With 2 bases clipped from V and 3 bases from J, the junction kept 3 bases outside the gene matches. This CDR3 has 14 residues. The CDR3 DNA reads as TGTGCCAGCAGCGTGGGACAGGGAAACTACGAGCAGTACTTC. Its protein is CASSVGQGNYEQYF.

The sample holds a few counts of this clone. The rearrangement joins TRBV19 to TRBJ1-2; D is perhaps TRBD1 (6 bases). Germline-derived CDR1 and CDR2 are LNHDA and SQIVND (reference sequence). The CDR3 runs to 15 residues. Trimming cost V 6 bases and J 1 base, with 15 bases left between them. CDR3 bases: TGTGCCAGTAGCCCCGCACCACAGGGTAACTATGGCTACACCTTC. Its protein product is CASSPAPQGNYGYTF. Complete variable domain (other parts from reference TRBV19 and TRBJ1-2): DGGITQSPKYLFRKEGQNVTLSCEQNLNHDAMYWYRQDPGQGLRLIYYSQIVNDFQKGDIAEGYSVSREKKESFPLTVTSAQKNPTAFYLCASSPAPQGNYGYTFGSGTRLTVV.

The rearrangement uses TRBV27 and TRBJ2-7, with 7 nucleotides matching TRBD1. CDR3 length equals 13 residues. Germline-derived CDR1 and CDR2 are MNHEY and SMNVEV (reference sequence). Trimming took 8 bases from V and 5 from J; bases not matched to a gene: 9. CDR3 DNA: TGTGCCAGCGGTCCCAGGGGGTCCCACGAGCAGTACTTC. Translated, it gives CASGPRGSHEQYF.

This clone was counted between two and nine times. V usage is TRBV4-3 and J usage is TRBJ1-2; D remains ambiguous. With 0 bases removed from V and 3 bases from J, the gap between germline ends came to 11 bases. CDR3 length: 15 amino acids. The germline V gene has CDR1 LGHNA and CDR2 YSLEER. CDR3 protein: CASSQDIPSYYGYTF. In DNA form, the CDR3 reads TGCGCCAGCAGCCAAGATATTCCCTCCTACTATGGCTACACCTTC.

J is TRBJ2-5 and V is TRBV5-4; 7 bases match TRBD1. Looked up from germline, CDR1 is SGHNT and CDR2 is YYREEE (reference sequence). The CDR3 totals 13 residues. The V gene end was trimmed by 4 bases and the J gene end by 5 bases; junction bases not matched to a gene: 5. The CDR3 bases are TGTGCCAGCAGCAAGGACAGGCTGGAGACCCAGTACTTC. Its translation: CASSKDRLETQYF.

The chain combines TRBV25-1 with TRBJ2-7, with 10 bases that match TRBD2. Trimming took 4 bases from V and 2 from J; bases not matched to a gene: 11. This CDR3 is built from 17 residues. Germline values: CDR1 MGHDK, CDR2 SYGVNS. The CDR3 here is CASSGRLAGEGPYEQYF. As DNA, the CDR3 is TGTGCCAGCAGTGGTCGGCTAGCGGGAGAGGGGCCCTACGAGCAGTACTTC.

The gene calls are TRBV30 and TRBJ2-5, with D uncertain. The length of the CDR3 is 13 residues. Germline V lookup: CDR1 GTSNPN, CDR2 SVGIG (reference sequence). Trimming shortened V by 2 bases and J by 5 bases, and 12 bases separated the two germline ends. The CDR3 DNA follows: TGTGCCTGGAGTACACGAGCAGGCGAGACCCAGTACTTC. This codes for CAWSTRAGETQYF.

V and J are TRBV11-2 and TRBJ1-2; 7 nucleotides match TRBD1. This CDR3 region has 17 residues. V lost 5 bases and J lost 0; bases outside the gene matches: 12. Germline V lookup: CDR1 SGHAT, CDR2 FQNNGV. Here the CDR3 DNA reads TGTGCCAGCAGCCCCTTGGACAGGAGTGGAGCTAACTATGGCTACACCTTC. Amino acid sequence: CASSPLDRSGANYGYTF.

CDR3 region: CALEASDYGYTF. As DNA, the CDR3 is TGTGCCCTAGAGGCGTCCGACTATGGCTACACCTTC. J is TRBJ1-2 and V is TRBV21-1. TRBV21-1 is a listed pseudogene. The CDR3 contains 12 residues.